A single sample is the source of the 17 T cell receptor beta chains below, sequenced in a study of technical replicates of blood from a handful of donors. Measured with immunoSEQ multiplex PCR; TCRdb has only the in-frame clones, and not every one. In the table there are under 85,000 clones, approximately 93% of which are singletons. Material for sequencing was T cells isolated from PBMCs. All receptors come from a human donor in good health.

V is TRBV27 and J is TRBJ2-7; the match to TRBD2 covers 9 bases. Germline V gene lookup returns CDR1 MNHEY and CDR2 SMNVEV (reference sequence). The CDR3 is 15 amino acids. The ends lost 2 bases at V and 3 bases at J; junction bases unmatched: 5. In nucleotides, the CDR3 is TGTGCCAGCAGTTTAAGGCTAGCGGGACTCTACGAGCAGTACTTC. It translates to CASSLRLAGLYEQYF.

V usage is TRBV16 and J usage is TRBJ2-1, with D perhaps matching TRBD2 (5 bases). Germline values: CDR1 KGHSY, CDR2 FQNENV. This CDR3 comprises 15 residues. V was pared by 2 bases and J by 10 bases, with 18 bases between. The CDR3 sequence: CASSQPLLGRGEQFF. CDR3 DNA sequence: TGTGCCAGCAGCCAACCGCTCCTTGGGAGAGGCGAGCAGTTCTTC.

CDR3 bases: TGTGCCACCGGGACTAGCGGGAGCGCATCTGGGGAGCTGTTTTTT. This encodes CATGTSGSASGELFF. The chain joins TRBV15 to TRBJ2-2, with TRBD2 matching 14 bases. Looked up from germline, CDR1 is LNHNV and CDR2 is YYDKDF (reference sequence). V lost 8 bases and J lost 8; bases outside the gene matches: 7. CDR3 size: 15 residues.

The rearrangement joins TRBV19 to TRBJ2-1; 8 bases fit TRBD2. Germline V CDR1 and CDR2: LNHDA, SQIVND (reference sequence). CDR3 length equals 14 residues. The ends lost 5 bases at V and 7 bases at J; junction bases unmatched: 7. The CDR3 spells CASSEREILNEQFF. The CDR3, as DNA: TGTGCCAGTAGTGAGCGGGAGATCTTAAATGAGCAGTTCTTC.

This chain uses TRBV30 with TRBJ2-7; TRBD2 might be the D (6 bases). Trimming removed 3 bases at V and 4 bases at J, with 13 bases between. This CDR3 contains 13 residues. Germline V gene data show CDR1 as GTSNPN and CDR2 as SVGIG (reference sequence). Here the CDR3 reads CAWSGTVSYEQYF. In nucleotides, the CDR3 is TGTGCCTGGAGCGGGACTGTAAGTTACGAGCAGTACTTC.

The rearrangement joins TRBV19 to TRBJ2-7; the D gene is possibly TRBD2 (6 bases). V dropped 6 bases and J dropped 2 bases, with 17 bases sitting between them. Per the germline V gene, CDR1 is LNHDA and CDR2 is SQIVND (reference sequence). The CDR3 spans 15 residues. DNA of the CDR3: TGTGCCAGTAGCACACCCGGAGGGGACGCCTACGAGCAGTACTTC. Translating it yields CASSTPGGDAYEQYF.

V usage is TRBV4-2 and J usage is TRBJ2-7; 7 positions match TRBD2. V lost 0 bases and J lost 6; bases outside the gene matches: 11. This CDR3 region has 16 residues. Germline V gives CDR1 LGHNA, CDR2 YNFKEQ. As DNA, the CDR3 is TGTGCCAGCAGCCAAGAAGGTGGGGGAGGGCCTCCCGAGCAGTACTTC. Its protein is CASSQEGGGGPPEQYF.

Written as DNA, the CDR3 is TGTGCCAGCAGATCAAGACAGGTCCCCCCCAACTATGGCTACACCTTC. Translating it yields CASRSRQVPPNYGYTF. The chain is built from TRBV2 and TRBJ1-2; tentative D call: TRBD1 (6 bases). Germline V lookup: CDR1 SNHLY, CDR2 FYNNEI. The CDR3 totals 16 residues. V dropped 6 bases and J dropped 2 bases, with 19 bases sitting between them.

V and J are TRBV19 and TRBJ1-5; no clear D. Germline CDR1 reads LNHDA; CDR2 reads SQIVND (reference sequence). The CDR3 spans 14 residues. Trimming stripped 2 bases from V and 1 base from J, with 6 bases between. This CDR3 is CASSIIGSNQPQHF. The DNA of the CDR3 is TGTGCCAGTAGTATAATTGGCAGCAATCAGCCCCAGCATTTT. The variable domain in full, with the rest retrieved from reference TRBV19 and TRBJ1-5, is DGGITQSPKYLFRKEGQNVTLSCEQNLNHDAMYWYRQDPGQGLRLIYYSQIVNDFQKGDIAEGYSVSREKKESFPLTVTSAQKNPTAFYLCASSIIGSNQPQHFGDGTRLSIL.

The genes are TRBV10-3 and TRBJ2-1; a possible D gene is TRBD1 (5 bases). CDR1 is ENHRY, CDR2 SYGVKD, per germline. The CDR3 consists of 13 residues. Trimming removed 8 bases at V and 5 bases at J, with 13 bases between. Here the CDR3 DNA reads TGTGCCATCCAAGAAGGCAGGGACAATGAGCAGTTCTTC. Its translation is CAIQEGRDNEQFF.

The V and J genes are TRBV9 and TRBJ2-1; TRBD1 aligns across 10 bases. The V gene end was trimmed by 4 bases and the J gene end by 7 bases; junction bases not matched to a gene: 14. Germline assignment: CDR1 SGDLS and CDR2 YYNGEE. The CDR3 has 17 residues. The DNA for the CDR3 is TGTGCCAGCAGCTTCAAGGGGGGGACAGGGGATTCAAATGAGCAGTTCTTC. Translated: CASSFKGGTGDSNEQFF.

This clone was counted a few times. V and J are TRBV6-5 and TRBJ1-4; no reliable D call. The CDR3 has 13 residues. CDR1 MNHEY and CDR2 SVGAGI come from the germline V gene. V was shortened by 0 bases and J by 8 bases, with 7 bases between the two germline ends. CDR3 nucleotide sequence: TGTGCCAGCAGTTACTCGACGGGGGAAAAACTGTTTTTT. It yields the protein CASSYSTGEKLFF.

V usage is TRBV4-3 and J usage is TRBJ1-4, with 9 bases matching TRBD1. The CDR3 spans 14 residues. V dropped 0 bases and J dropped 13; count of bases not matched to a gene: 6. CDR1 is LGHNA and CDR2 is YSLEER in the germline V gene. Written as DNA, the CDR3 is TGCGCCAGCAGCCAAGATACCGGGACAGGGATACTGTTTTTT. It is translated as CASSQDTGTGILFF.

V gene TRBV4-1 combines with J gene TRBJ2-7; the D gene is possibly TRBD1 (6 bases). CDR1 and CDR2 (germline): MGHRA, YSYEKL. This CDR3 region has 15 residues. Deletions cut 4 bases from V and 7 bases from J, with 20 bases between. The CDR3, as DNA: TGCGCCAGCAGCCCCTATCACAGGGATCTGGGAGAGCAGTACTTC. Its translation: CASSPYHRDLGEQYF.

The chain carries TRBV19 and TRBJ1-5; TRBD1 matches at 7 bases. This CDR3 is built from 14 residues. Germline V lookup: CDR1 LNHDA, CDR2 SQIVND (reference sequence). Trimming removed 10 bases from V and 0 bases from J; junction bases left unmatched: 6. CDR3: CATIDRVSNQPQHF. The CDR3 nucleotides are TGTGCCACAATAGACAGGGTTAGCAATCAGCCCCAGCATTTT.

This chain connects TRBV11-1 to TRBJ1-2, with 8 bases identical to TRBD1. Germline V gene sequence: CDR1 SGHAT, CDR2 FQDESV (reference sequence). Losses at the gene ends were 1 base for V and 3 bases for J; bases not matched to a gene: 4. This CDR3 is 15 amino acids long. The CDR3 here is CASSLGRDRHYGYTF. The CDR3, as DNA: TGTGCCAGCAGCTTAGGGCGGGACAGGCACTATGGCTACACCTTC.

This chain uses TRBV5-1 with TRBJ1-1, with 12 bases matching TRBD1. CDR1 is SGHRS, CDR2 YFSETQ, per germline. Trimming at V came to 5 bases and at J to 2 bases, leaving 10 bases not matched to a gene. CDR3 length equals 17 residues. CDR3 bases: TGCGCCAGCAGACCCGGGACAGGGGGCTCAATTAACACTGAAGCTTTCTTT. This sequence encodes CASRPGTGGSINTEAFF.